One sample yielded the 24 T cell receptor beta chains listed below, sequenced in a study of T cells in Graves' hyperthyroidism and ophthalmopathy. Amplification of TCR beta CDR3 regions was performed using RNA transcripts as template. The TCR CDR3 was amplified in a first-round RT-PCR using the HTBI primer set. From the multiplex PCR reads, TCRdb called clonotypes with MiXCR, one entry per CDR3 protein. The data show 530,000 or so distinct CDR3 sequences, approximately 25% seen once. Sequenced input: blood. These receptors came from a woman between 25 and 40 years old with Graves' ophthalmopathy.

This clonotype was observed many times. The chain couples TRBV6-2 or TRBV6-3 to TRBJ1-2, with a tentative D call TRBD1 (6 bases). CDR3 length: 13 amino acids. With 1 base removed from V and 8 bases from J, the gap between germline ends came to 11 bases. CDR1 is MNHEY and CDR2 is SVGEGT in the germline V gene. The CDR3 here is CASSYLDREGYTF. CDR3 bases: TGTGCCAGCAGTTACTTGGACAGAGAAGGCTACACCTTC.

This clonotype was counted ten times or more. The chain employs TRBV12-3 or TRBV12-4 and TRBJ1-2; 7 bases line up with TRBD1. Trimming cost V 4 bases and J 4 bases; bases outside gene matches: 12. The CDR3 sequence is 16 residues long. The CDR3 protein is CASSSTGSRRAYGYTF. As DNA, the CDR3 is TGTGCCAGCAGTTCGACAGGGTCGCGGAGGGCCTATGGCTACACCTTC.

At least ten counts were recorded for this clonotype. This chain connects TRBV7-8 to TRBJ2-7; no definite D call. This CDR3 has 13 amino acids. Germline V gene sequence: CDR1 SGHVS, CDR2 FQNEAQ. V lost 4 bases, J lost 4 bases, and 11 bases lay in between. This CDR3 is CASSSTVGYEQYF. The CDR3 nucleotides read TGTGCCAGCAGCTCGACTGTGGGTTACGAGCAGTACTTC.

The chain employs TRBV19 and TRBJ2-7; either TRBD1 or TRBD2 may supply D (5 bases each). CDR3 size: 13 residues. Germline CDR1 LNHDA, CDR2 SQIVND (reference sequence). The V gene lost 9 bases and the J gene lost 0 bases, with 12 bases spanning the gap. CDR3 sequence reads: CASRTRGSYEQYF. CDR3 DNA: TGTGCCAGCCGGACACGGGGCTCCTACGAGCAGTACTTC. The full variable domain, in which reference TRBV19 and TRBJ2-7 provide the parts outside the CDR3, is DGGITQSPKYLFRKEGQNVTLSCEQNLNHDAMYWYRQDPGQGLRLIYYSQIVNDFQKGDIAEGYSVSREKKESFPLTVTSAQKNPTAFYLCASRTRGSYEQYFGPGTRLTVT.

This clonotype was detected many times. DNA for the CDR3: TGTGCCAGCAGTTACTCGTGGGCAGGCCCCGGACCGAGCTCTGGAAACACCATATATTTT. Its protein is CASSYSWAGPGPSSGNTIYF. This rearrangement joins TRBV6-2 or TRBV6-3 to TRBJ1-3; no reliable D call. The germline V and J ends were trimmed by 0 bases and 0 bases, with 21 bases remaining between them. This CDR3 comprises 20 residues. Germline V gene sequence: CDR1 MNHEY, CDR2 SVGEGT.

This clonotype was counted at least ten times. The V call is TRBV3-1, the J call TRBJ1-2; TRBD1 might be the D (6 bases). In germline, CDR1 is LGHDT, CDR2 YNNKEL (reference sequence). Trimming shortened V by 4 bases and J by 6 bases, and 12 bases separated the two germline ends. This CDR3 has 13 amino acids. This CDR3 reads CASSPRQAHGYTF. In DNA, the CDR3 is TGTGCCAGCAGCCCTAGACAGGCTCATGGCTACACCTTC.

This clonotype was counted many times. The chain combines TRBV20-1 with TRBJ1-5; D is undetermined. The V gene's germline CDR1 is DFQATT and CDR2 SNEGSKA (reference sequence). Trimming took 2 bases from V and 11 from J, leaving 31 bases between them. This CDR3 is 18 amino acids long. The CDR3 protein is CSARTTALDRMVITAQHF. The CDR3 region has the DNA TGCAGTGCTAGAACAACAGCCCTAGACCGGATGGTGATCACGGCCCAGCATTTT.

This clonotype was seen a handful of times. This chain connects TRBV9 to TRBJ1-3; no firm D call. The CDR3 runs 15 residues. The V and J ends lost 4 bases and 0 bases respectively, with 11 bases between them. Germline CDR1 is SGDLS and CDR2 is YYNGEE. The CDR3 protein is CASSSRKSSGNTIYF. The CDR3 nucleotides are TGTGCCAGCAGCTCCAGAAAGAGCTCTGGAAACACCATATATTTT.

This clonotype is a singleton in its sample. The chain couples TRBV29-1 to TRBJ1-2; 11 bases line up with TRBD1. The ends lost 1 base at V and 1 base at J; junction bases unmatched: 8. Germline V lookup: CDR1 SQVTM, CDR2 ANQGSEA. This CDR3 has 17 residues. The chain's CDR3 is CSVEASGTGGNNYGYTF. In nucleotides, the CDR3 is TGCAGCGTTGAAGCCTCCGGGACAGGGGGAAATAACTATGGCTACACCTTC.

CDR3 sequence (DNA): TGTGCCAGCAGTGATTATGAACCGGGACAGTCTAGAGTTAACTATGGCTACACCTTC. Protein: CASSDYEPGQSRVNYGYTF. The chain links TRBV6-1 to TRBJ1-2, with TRBD1 matching over 7 bases. Germline CDR1 is MNHNS and CDR2 is SASEGT. This CDR3 has 19 residues. V lost 3 bases to trimming and J lost 1 base; unmatched junction nucleotides: 17.

Notes on this clonotype: Being one base from a much bigger clone, this may be a read error. Since the CDR3 does not end with the conserved phenylalanine or tryptophan, this likely comes from a read error. The gene calls are TRBV7-9 and TRBJ2-7; D tentatively fits TRBD1 or TRBD2 (5 bases each). V dropped 1 base and J dropped 3 bases, with 13 bases sitting between them. This CDR3 region has 15 residues. Germline CDR1 is SEHNR and CDR2 is FQNEAQ (reference sequence). The CDR3 nucleotides are TGTGCCAGCAGCTTAGGGCAGGGAGCCCGCTACGAGCAGTACTAC. The encoded protein is CASSLGQGARYEQYY.

The chain couples TRBV18 to TRBJ2-4; D tentatively fits TRBD1 or TRBD2 (5 bases each). Germline assignment: CDR1 KGHSH and CDR2 LQKENI. V was trimmed by 2 bases and J by 0 bases, leaving 20 bases between them. The CDR3 is 19 amino acids. In DNA form, the CDR3 reads TGTGCCAGCTCACCAGGGACCCCGAACAGGTTTATAGCCAAAAACATTCAGTACTTC. Translated, it gives CASSPGTPNRFIAKNIQYF. Combining the CDR3 with reference TRBV18 and TRBJ2-4 gives the whole variable domain NAGVMQNPRHLVRRRGQEARLRCSPMKGHSHVYWYRQLPEEGLKFMVYLQKENIIDESGMPKERFSAEFPKEGPSILRIQQVVRGDSAAYFCASSPGTPNRFIAKNIQYFGAGTRLSVL.

The J gene is TRBJ2-7, the V gene TRBV28, with 8 bases lining up with TRBD1. The V segment lost 5 bases and the J segment 9 bases; nucleotides outside the gene matches: 15. The germline V gene encodes CDR1 MDHEN and CDR2 SYDVKM. The CDR3 totals 15 residues. The CDR3 here is CASSAGDRTVDVQYF. CDR3 sequence (DNA): TGTGCCAGCAGTGCCGGGGACAGGACTGTTGACGTGCAGTACTTC.

The chain employs TRBV10-2 and TRBJ1-1, with D unresolved. Germline CDR1 WSHSY, CDR2 SAAADI. Trimming shortened V by 6 bases and J by 4 bases, and 21 bases separated the two germline ends. The CDR3 is 16 residues long. CDR3 sequence: CASSQQGRIWVTEAFF. DNA for the CDR3: TGCGCCAGCAGCCAGCAAGGGAGGATTTGGGTCACTGAAGCTTTCTTT.

This chain links TRBV12-3 or TRBV12-4 with TRBJ2-7; D is undetermined. Deletions cut 5 bases from V and 6 bases from J, with 11 bases between. There are 12 residues in the CDR3. Here the CDR3 DNA reads TGTGCCAGCAGTCAACCATATTCCGAGCAGTACTTC. Encoded protein: CASSQPYSEQYF.

In its sample, this clonotype was seen many times. The V call is TRBV29-1, the J call TRBJ1-1; no clear D gene. Germline V gene data show CDR1 as SQVTM and CDR2 as ANQGSEA. The CDR3 has 12 residues. Trimming left V 6 bases short and J 0 bases short, with 8 bases between. The CDR3 sequence: CSVAVMNTEAFF. As DNA, the CDR3 is TGCAGCGTCGCGGTTATGAACACTGAAGCTTTCTTT.

This clonotype came up many times. This chain connects TRBV4-3 to TRBJ1-2, with 7 bases aligning to TRBD1. The CDR3 extends over 15 amino acids. The V gene end was trimmed by 0 bases and the J gene end by 7 bases; junction bases not matched to a gene: 8. Looked up from germline, CDR1 is LGHNA and CDR2 is YSLEER. The DNA of the CDR3 is TGCGCCAGCAGCCAAGATACCGGGACAGCATCTGGCTACACCTTC. It yields the protein CASSQDTGTASGYTF.

The sample holds many counts of this clonotype. This sequence joins TRBV7-2 and TRBJ2-6; a possible D gene is TRBD1 (5 bases). CDR1 is SGHTA and CDR2 is FQGNSA in the germline V gene. Trimming took 6 bases from V and 0 from J, leaving 9 bases between them. The CDR3 runs to 15 residues. CDR3 residues: CASRTGYSGANVLTF. In DNA, the CDR3 is TGTGCCAGCAGAACAGGATACTCTGGGGCCAACGTCCTGACTTTC. The complete variable domain, with remaining parts taken from reference TRBV7-2 and TRBJ2-6, reads GAGVSQSPSNKVTEKGKDVELRCDPISGHTALYWYRQSLGQGLEFLIYFQGNSAPDKSGLPSDRFSAERTGGSVSTLTIQRTQQEDSAVYLCASRTGYSGANVLTFGAGSRLTVL.

The sample holds a few counts of this clonotype. CDR3 sequence: CSARFPAGSYEQYF. In DNA form, the CDR3 reads TGCAGTGCTCGGTTTCCGGCCGGGTCCTACGAGCAGTACTTC. The J gene is TRBJ2-7, the V gene TRBV20-1; no clear D. The CDR3 spans 14 residues. Germline CDR1 and CDR2: DFQATT and SNEGSKA (reference sequence). Trimming pared 5 bases from V and 1 base from J, leaving 15 bases between.

Many counts were recorded for this clonotype. The genes are TRBV24-1 and TRBJ1-2; 8 nucleotides line up with TRBD1. Trimming took 0 bases from V and 8 from J; bases not matched to a gene: 4. CDR3 size: 14 residues. Looked up from germline, CDR1 is KGHDR and CDR2 is SFDVKD. DNA for the CDR3: TGTGCCACCAGTGATTTGACGACAGGGGAAGGCTACACCTTC. Its protein product is CATSDLTTGEGYTF.

This clonotype was counted ten times or more. The chain employs TRBV6-1 and TRBJ2-2; D is unclear. The CDR3 consists of 13 residues. Germline CDR1 MNHNS, CDR2 SASEGT. Trimming pared 3 bases from V and 11 bases from J, leaving 13 bases between. The CDR3 region has the DNA TGTGCCAGCAGTGATCTGGCGGCGGCAGAGCTGTTTTTT. Its translation: CASSDLAAAELFF.

This clonotype was recorded at least ten times. The V and J genes are TRBV5-1 and TRBJ1-1; D ambiguous. Trimming stripped 4 bases from V and 0 bases from J, with 16 bases between. This CDR3 is built from 16 residues. Germline V gives CDR1 SGHRS, CDR2 YFSETQ. CDR3 protein: CASSPRNTPLNTEAFF. CDR3 sequence (DNA): TGCGCCAGCAGCCCCCGGAATACACCTCTGAACACTGAAGCTTTCTTT.

With regard to this clonotype: This may come from a read error, since a much larger clone is one base off. V is TRBV6-2 or TRBV6-3 and J is TRBJ1-1; 8 nucleotides align to TRBD1. Germline loops: CDR1 MNHEY, CDR2 SVGEGT. The CDR3 is made up of 13 amino acids. The CDR3 nucleotides read TGTGCCAGCAGACAGACAGGGGACGGTGAAGCTTGCTTT. Protein: CASRQTGDGEACF.

This clonotype was counted ten times or more. This rearrangement joins TRBV7-2 to TRBJ1-2, with D possibly TRBD1 on 6 matching bases. Germline V CDR1 and CDR2: SGHTA, FQGNSA. There are 14 residues in the CDR3. V was trimmed by 3 bases and J by 2 bases, leaving 10 bases between them. Written as DNA, the CDR3 is TGTGCCAGCAGCTTCAGGACAGTGAACTATGGCTACACCTTC. This encodes CASSFRTVNYGYTF.